This TCR beta chain originates from a study of somatic mutations in cytotoxic T cells in rheumatoid arthritis. Study background: Purity of nearly 100% was reached when some V beta antibody-stained T-cell populations were flow-sorted, including V beta1+ cells sequenced for TCRB.

V shed 1 base and J 2 bases; nucleotides not matched to a gene: 4. The germline CDR1 and CDR2 sequences are SGHVS and FQNEAQ. This CDR3 comprises 16 residues. Note on this clone: Its antigen is currently unknown.

Assay used: immunoSEQ multiplex PCR; TCRdb lists only in-frame clones, some missing. The table includes 12,000 or so clones, about four fifths detected once. Notes on the study in general: The authors did not know the antigen targets of the expanded CD8+ clones. Slight TRBV07 underrepresentation in rheumatoid arthritis patients went unadjusted for multiple comparisons. There were about an eighth of the roughly 65 patients in whom the largest CD8+ clone exceeded 20% of CD8+ cells.

The receptor was isolated from a woman in her sixties in good health. The rearrangement links TRBV7-8 to TRBJ2-5; 10 bases map to TRBD1. Material for sequencing was CD8+ T cells sorted from blood. CDR3 in amino acids: CASSLVGQGKQETQYF. Written as DNA, the CDR3 is TGTGCCAGCAGCTTAGTGGGACAGGGGAAACAAGAGACCCAGTACTTC.